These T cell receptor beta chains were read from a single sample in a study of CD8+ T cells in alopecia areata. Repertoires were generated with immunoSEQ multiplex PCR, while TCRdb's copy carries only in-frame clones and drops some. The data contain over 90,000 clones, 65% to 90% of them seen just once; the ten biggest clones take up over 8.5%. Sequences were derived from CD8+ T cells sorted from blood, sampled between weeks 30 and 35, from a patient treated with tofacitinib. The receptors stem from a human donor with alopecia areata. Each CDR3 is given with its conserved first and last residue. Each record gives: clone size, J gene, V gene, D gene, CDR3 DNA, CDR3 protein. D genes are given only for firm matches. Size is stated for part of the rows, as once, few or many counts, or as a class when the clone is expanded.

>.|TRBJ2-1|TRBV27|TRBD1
TGTGCCAGCAGTTCTCAGGACAGGGGTCGATACAATGAGCAGTTCTTC
CASSSQDRGRYNEQFF
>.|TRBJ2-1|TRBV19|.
TGTGCCACCTCCAGAGGGGGGGACTACAATGAGCAGTTCTTC
CATSRGGDYNEQFF
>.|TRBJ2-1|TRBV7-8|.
TGTGCCAGCAGCCCATCAACAGGGGGGGGTGAGCAGTTCTTC
CASSPSTGGGEQFF
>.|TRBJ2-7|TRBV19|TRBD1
TGTGCCAGTAGAAAAGACAGGGGGACGACCTACGAGCAGTACTTC
CASRKDRGTTYEQYF
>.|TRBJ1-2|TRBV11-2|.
TGTGCCAGCAGCTTAGATCCCGCGGACTATGGCTACACCTTC
CASSLDPADYGYTF
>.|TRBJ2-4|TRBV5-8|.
TGTGCCAGCAGCTTGACGGGCATTCAGTACTTC
CASSLTGIQYF
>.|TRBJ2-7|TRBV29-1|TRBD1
TGCAGCGTTGAAGTACGGGATAGGACAGGGAGCTACGAGCAGTACTTC
CSVEVRDRTGSYEQYF
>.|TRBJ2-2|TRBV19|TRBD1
TGTGCCAGTAAATTCCGGGACAGGGGCGTAACCGGGGAGCTGTTTTTT
CASKFRDRGVTGELFF
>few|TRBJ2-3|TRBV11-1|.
TGTGCCAGCAGCTTAGAGCCAGCCGGCGGTACGCAGTATTTT
CASSLEPAGGTQYF
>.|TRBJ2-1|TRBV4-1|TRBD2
TGCGCCAGCAGCCAAGCCCCTAGCGGGAACAATGAGCAGTTCTTC
CASSQAPSGNNEQFF
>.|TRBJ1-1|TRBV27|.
TGTGCCAGCAGTTTAACACCTCAGAGGGGTGAAGCTTTCTTT
CASSLTPQRGEAFF
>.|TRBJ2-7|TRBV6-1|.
TGTGCCAGCAGTGAAGTCAATAACGAGCAGTACTTC
CASSEVNNEQYF
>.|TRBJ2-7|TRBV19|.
TGTGCCAGTAGTATCGCTCAGGGGACCTACGAGCAGTACTTC
CASSIAQGTYEQYF
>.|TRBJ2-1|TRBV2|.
TGTGCCAGCATCCAGGGCAATGAGCAGTTCTTC
CASIQGNEQFF
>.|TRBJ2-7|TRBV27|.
TGTGCCAGCAGTTTGGGGGACGAGCAGTACTTC
CASSLGDEQYF
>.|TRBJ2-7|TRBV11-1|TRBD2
TGTGCCAGCAGCTTCTCGGGGGGTGTGACGTACGAGCAGTACTTC
CASSFSGGVTYEQYF
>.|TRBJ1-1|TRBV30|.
TGTGCCTGGTGGATTGAAGCTTTCTTT
CAWWIEAFF
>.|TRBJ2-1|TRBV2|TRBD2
TGTGCCAGCAGCCCTCCGGGACTAGCGGGAGAGTGGCACAATGAGCAGTTCTTC
CASSPPGLAGEWHNEQFF
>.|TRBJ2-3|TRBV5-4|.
TGTGCCAGCAGCATTCCCGGGACCTCGAGCACAGATACGCAGTATTTT
CASSIPGTSSTDTQYF
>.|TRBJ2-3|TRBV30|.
TGTGCCTGGACCACCAAGGCAGGGGTCACGGATACGCAGTATTTT
CAWTTKAGVTDTQYF
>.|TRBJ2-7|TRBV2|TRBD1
TGTGCCAGCAGAGTTACAGGGGGCGGGTACGAGCAGTACTTC
CASRVTGGGYEQYF
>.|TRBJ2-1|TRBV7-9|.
TGTGCCAGCAGCTTGGGGACAAGTAGGAATAGGCTCTTC
CASSLGTSRNRLF
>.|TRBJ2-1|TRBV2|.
TGTGCCAGCTTGGGGAACAATGAGCAGTTCTTC
CASLGNNEQFF
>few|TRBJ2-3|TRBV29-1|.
TGCAGCGTTGAGGACGCGGTAGCAGATACGCAGTATTTT
CSVEDAVADTQYF
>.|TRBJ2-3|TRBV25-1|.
TGTGCCAGCAGTGAGCTTCGACTACCTTTT
CASSELRLPF